This T cell receptor (beta chain) came from a study of T cell changes during pregnancy in multiple sclerosis. J was trimmed by 4 bases and V by 7 bases; bases with no gene match: 4. The CDR3 is 13 residues long. Germline V lookup: CDR1 LNHDA, CDR2 SQIVND (reference sequence). Assay: immunoSEQ multiplex PCR; the TCRdb copy retains only in-frame clones and omits some. The sample includes about 44,000 clones, around nine tenths of them seen just once. The V call is TRBV19, the J call TRBJ1-5; TRBD1 matches at 7 bases. The sequencing used CD4+ T cells from peripheral blood mononuclear cells, collected in the first trimester of pregnancy. The receptor comes from a female donor with multiple sclerosis, enrolled in a pregnancy study. As DNA, the CDR3 is TGTGCCAGTACCTTGACAGGGAATCAGCCCCAGCATTTT. The encoded protein is CASTLTGNQPQHF. Full variable domain (missing parts from reference TRBV19 and TRBJ1-5): DGGITQSPKYLFRKEGQNVTLSCEQNLNHDAMYWYRQDPGQGLRLIYYSQIVNDFQKGDIAEGYSVSREKKESFPLTVTSAQKNPTAFYLCASTLTGNQPQHFGDGTRLSIL.